This passage covers 3 T cell receptor beta chains from one sample sequenced in a study of regulatory T cells in long-lasting Graves disease. For TCR beta, libraries came from iRepertoire HTBI primers and Arm-PCR of CDR3 regions. TCRdb re-called the multiplex PCR reads with MiXCR, one entry per CDR3 protein. Altogether about 500,000 distinct CDR3 sequences are present, about 17% being singletons, with the ten largest covering 10% to 15%. Sample time point: newly diagnosed GD, antithyroid drugs for less than 3 months. Extracted PBMC RNA gave rise to the TCR library. These data were also reused for a study on T cells in Graves' hyperthyroidism and ophthalmopathy.

The sequencing used peripheral blood mononuclear cells (PBMCs), collected at new diagnosis, from a patient treated with antithyroid drugs. These receptors were collected from a man aged 40-49 years with Graves disease.

This clonotype was counted between two and nine times. The chain uses TRBV9 and TRBJ2-3; D is possibly TRBD1 or TRBD2 (6 bases each). V shed 0 bases and J shed 2 bases, with 16 bases lying between them. CDR3 length: 17 amino acids. Germline CDR1 and CDR2: SGDLS and YYNGEE. The CDR3 loop is CASSVGTTWGATDTQYF. CDR3 coding DNA: TGTGCCAGCAGCGTAGGGACCACCTGGGGGGCCACAGATACGCAGTATTTT.

The chain combines TRBV6-8 with TRBJ2-7, with TRBD1 as a possible D gene (6 bases). Germline V gives CDR1 MNHGY, CDR2 SAAAGT. The ends were cut back, 0 bases at V and 3 bases at J, with 15 bases in the middle. This CDR3 has 16 residues. CDR3 sequence: CASSYSRQGLGYEQYF. The CDR3 DNA reads TGTGCCAGCAGTTACTCGCGGCAGGGGTTAGGCTACGAGCAGTACTTC.

This clonotype has a count of ten or more. The V call is TRBV5-1, the J call TRBJ2-3, with D possibly being TRBD2 (6 bases). Trimming cost V 3 bases and J 3 bases, with 14 bases left between them. CDR1 and CDR2 (germline): SGHRS, YFSETQ. The CDR3 extends over 15 amino acids. Written as DNA, the CDR3 is TGCGCCAGCAGCTCGTCGGGACTCGAGACAGATACGCAGTATTTT. As protein: CASSSSGLETDTQYF.